This TCR beta chain was sequenced for a study of T cell repertoires in cytomegalovirus infection. For the study at large: In public TCR beta signatures, there were indications of both CMV infection and matching HLA type. Findings and caveats of the study: Dominant in the ex vivo response were TCR beta clonotypes restricted by HLA-C and specific for CMV.

CDR1 and CDR2 from the germline V gene are KGHSH and LQKENI. This CDR3 has 13 residues. Trimming removed 3 bases from V and 9 bases from J; junction bases left unmatched: 4. Comment on this clonotype: Its antigen remains unknown.

TCRdb ran MiXCR on the reads and lists one entry per CDR3 protein. The sample lists 550,000 to 850,000 distinct CDR3 sequences; roughly a third were seen once. The clonotype was recovered from a human donor in good health (CMV status not recorded). Some clones in this sample may be carry-over from other donors' samples. The chain is built from TRBV18 and TRBJ2-1, with 8 nucleotides matching TRBD1. Sequenced material: cultured PBMCs, taken from culture after CMV antigen stimulation. This chain's CDR3 is CASSPDRVGEQFF. In DNA form, the CDR3 reads TGTGCCAGCTCACCGGACAGGGTTGGTGAGCAGTTCTTC. Full variable domain (remainder filled in from reference TRBV18 and TRBJ2-1): NAGVMQNPRHLVRRRGQEARLRCSPMKGHSHVYWYRQLPEEGLKFMVYLQKENIIDESGMPKERFSAEFPKEGPSILRIQQVVRGDSAAYFCASSPDRVGEQFFGPGTRLTVL.